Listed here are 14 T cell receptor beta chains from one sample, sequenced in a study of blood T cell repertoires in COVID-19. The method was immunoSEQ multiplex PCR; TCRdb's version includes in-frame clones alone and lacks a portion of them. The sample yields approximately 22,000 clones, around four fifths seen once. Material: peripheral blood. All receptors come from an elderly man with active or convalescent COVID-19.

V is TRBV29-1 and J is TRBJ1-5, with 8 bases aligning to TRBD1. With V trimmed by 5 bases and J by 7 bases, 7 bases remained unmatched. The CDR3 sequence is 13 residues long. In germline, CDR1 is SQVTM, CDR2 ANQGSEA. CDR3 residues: CSVNDRGGQPQHF. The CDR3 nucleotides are TGCAGCGTTAATGACAGGGGAGGACAGCCCCAGCATTTT.

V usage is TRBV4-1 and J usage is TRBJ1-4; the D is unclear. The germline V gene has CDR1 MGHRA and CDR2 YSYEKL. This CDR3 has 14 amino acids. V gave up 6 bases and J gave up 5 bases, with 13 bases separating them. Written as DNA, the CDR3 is TGCGCCAGCAGTCCAACGCGGGCGAATGAAAAACTGTTTTTT. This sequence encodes CASSPTRANEKLFF.

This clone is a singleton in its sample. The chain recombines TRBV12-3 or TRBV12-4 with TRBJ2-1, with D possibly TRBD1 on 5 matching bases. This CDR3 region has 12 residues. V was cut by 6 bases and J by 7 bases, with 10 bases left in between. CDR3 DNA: TGTGCCAGCAGGTCGACAGTAAATGAGCAGTTCTTC. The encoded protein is CASRSTVNEQFF.

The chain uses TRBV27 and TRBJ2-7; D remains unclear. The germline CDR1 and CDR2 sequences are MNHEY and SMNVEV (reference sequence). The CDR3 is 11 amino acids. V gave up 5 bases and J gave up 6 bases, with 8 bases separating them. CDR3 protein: CASSPPSEQYF. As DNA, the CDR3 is TGTGCCAGCAGTCCCCCCTCCGAGCAGTACTTC.

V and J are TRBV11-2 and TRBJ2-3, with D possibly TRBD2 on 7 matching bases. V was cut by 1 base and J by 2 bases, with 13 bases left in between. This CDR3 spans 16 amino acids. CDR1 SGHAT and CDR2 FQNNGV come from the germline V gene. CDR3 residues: CASSLAGGGITDTQYF. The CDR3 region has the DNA TGTGCCAGCAGCTTAGCCGGCGGGGGCATCACAGATACGCAGTATTTT.

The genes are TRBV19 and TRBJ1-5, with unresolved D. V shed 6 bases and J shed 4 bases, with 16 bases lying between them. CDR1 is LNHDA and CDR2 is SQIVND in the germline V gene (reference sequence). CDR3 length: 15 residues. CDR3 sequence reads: CASSHPRRENQPQHF. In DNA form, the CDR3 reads TGTGCCAGTAGCCACCCCCGCCGGGAAAATCAGCCCCAGCATTTT.

Here the CDR3 reads CASSLGRAGSTEAFF. Written as DNA, the CDR3 is TGTGCCAGCAGCTTAGGGAGGGCAGGTAGCACTGAAGCTTTCTTT. The chain combines TRBV7-8 with TRBJ1-1; D is uncertain. This CDR3 has 15 residues. The V and J ends lost 1 base and 4 bases respectively, with 13 bases between them. The germline V gene has CDR1 SGHVS and CDR2 FQNEAQ.

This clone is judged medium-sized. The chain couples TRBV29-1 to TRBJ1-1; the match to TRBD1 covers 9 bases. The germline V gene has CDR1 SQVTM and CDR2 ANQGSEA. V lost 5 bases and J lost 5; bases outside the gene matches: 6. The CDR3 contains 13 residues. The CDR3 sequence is CSVRDREGTEAFF. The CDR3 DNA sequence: TGCAGCGTTCGGGACAGGGAGGGGACTGAAGCTTTCTTT.

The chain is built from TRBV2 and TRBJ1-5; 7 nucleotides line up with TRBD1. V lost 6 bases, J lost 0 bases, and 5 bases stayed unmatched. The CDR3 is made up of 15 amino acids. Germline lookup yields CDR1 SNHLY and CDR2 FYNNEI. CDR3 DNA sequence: TGTGCCAGCAGCCCGGGACAGAGTAGCAATCAGCCCCAGCATTTT. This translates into CASSPGQSSNQPQHF.

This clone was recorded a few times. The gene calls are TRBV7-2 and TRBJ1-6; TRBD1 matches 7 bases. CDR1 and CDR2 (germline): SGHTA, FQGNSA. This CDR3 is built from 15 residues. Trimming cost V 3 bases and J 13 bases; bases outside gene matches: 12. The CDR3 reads CASSFTGDLGKPLHF. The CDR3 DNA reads TGTGCCAGCAGCTTTACAGGGGATTTGGGGAAGCCCCTCCACTTT.

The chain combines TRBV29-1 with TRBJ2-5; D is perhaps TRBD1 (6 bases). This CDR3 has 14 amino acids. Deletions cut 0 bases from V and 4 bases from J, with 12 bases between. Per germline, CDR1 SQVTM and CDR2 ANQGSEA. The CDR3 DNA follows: TGCAGCGTTGAAGATAGGACAGTTACAGAGACCCAGTACTTC. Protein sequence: CSVEDRTVTETQYF.

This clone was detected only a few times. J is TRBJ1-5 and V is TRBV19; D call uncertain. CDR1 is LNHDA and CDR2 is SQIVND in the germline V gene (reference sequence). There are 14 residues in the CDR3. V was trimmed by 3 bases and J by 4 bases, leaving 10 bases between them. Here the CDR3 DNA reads TGTGCCAGTAGTATCTCCAGGATGAATCAGCCCCAGCATTTT. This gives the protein CASSISRMNQPQHF.

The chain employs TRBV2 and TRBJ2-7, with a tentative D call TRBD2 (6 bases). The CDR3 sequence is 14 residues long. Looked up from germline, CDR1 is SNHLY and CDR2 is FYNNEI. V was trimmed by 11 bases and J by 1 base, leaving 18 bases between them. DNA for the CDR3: TGTGCCGCAAGGAGGGGCAGTCCATCCTACGAGCAGTACTTC. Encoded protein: CAARRGSPSYEQYF.

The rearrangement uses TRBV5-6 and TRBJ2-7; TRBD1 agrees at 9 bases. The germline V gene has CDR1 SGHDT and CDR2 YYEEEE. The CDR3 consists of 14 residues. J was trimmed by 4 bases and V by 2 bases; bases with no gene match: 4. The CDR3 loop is CASSFGQGLYEQYF. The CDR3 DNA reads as TGTGCCAGCAGCTTCGGACAGGGGCTATACGAGCAGTACTTC.